These T cell receptor beta chains were read from a single sample in a study of shared clonotypes between healthy human individuals. Clones were read by immunoSEQ multiplex PCR, and TCRdb kept only the in-frame ones, dropping some. The sample has a few hundred thousand clones; 74% are singletons. The sequencing sample was made of memory CD4+ T cells sorted from blood. All receptors come from a man aged 30-40 years in good health. The CDR3 runs from the conserved cysteine through the conserved F or W. Each record gives: J gene, V gene, CDR3 length, D gene, clone size, CDR3 DNA, CDR3 protein. The D gene is left open where the match is weak. Not all rows give a size; the values are once, few, many and, for expanded clones, a class.

TRBJ2-5,TRBV11-2,14,NA,NA,TGTGCCAGCAGCTTAGGGCAAGCCCAAGAGACCCAGTACTTC,CASSLGQAQETQYF
TRBJ1-2,TRBV7-2,14,TRBD1,once,TGTGCCAGCAGCCCCGGACAGGGTATCGGTGGCTACACCTTC,CASSPGQGIGGYTF
TRBJ1-5,TRBV28,14,TRBD1,NA,TGTGCCAGCAGCCTCGGGGACAGTTATCAGCCCCAGCATTTT,CASSLGDSYQPQHF
TRBJ1-2,TRBV6-5,14,NA,few,TGTGCCAGCAGCGAAACAGAGCCCAGATATGGCTACACCTTC,CASSETEPRYGYTF
TRBJ1-3,TRBV7-8,15,NA,NA,TGTGCCAGCAGCTCAGAGTTGGCTACTCGAAACACCATATATTTT,CASSSELATRNTIYF
TRBJ2-1,TRBV5-1,15,TRBD2,NA,TGCGCCAGCAGCTTGCTAGCGGAGGTCTACAATGAGCAGTTCTTC,CASSLLAEVYNEQFF
TRBJ2-1,TRBV5-1,15,NA,NA,TGCGCCAGCAGCCCCGGAGATTTGGATTACAATGAGCAGTTCTTC,CASSPGDLDYNEQFF
TRBJ2-7,TRBV28,13,NA,NA,TGTGCCAGCAGTTTGGTCGGGGGGCGCGAGCAGTACTTC,CASSLVGGREQYF
TRBJ2-5,TRBV4-2,17,TRBD2,NA,TGTGCCAGCAGCCAAGAGTGGGGCGGGAGTGGCCAAGAGACCCAGTACTTC,CASSQEWGGSGQETQYF
TRBJ2-7,TRBV20-1,11,NA,NA,TGCAGTGTATCTACAGTTTACGAGCAGTACTTC,CSVSTVYEQYF
TRBJ2-7,TRBV9,16,TRBD1,once,TGTGCCAGCAGCGTAGGTTCGGGACAGGGGGCGGGCGAGCAGTACTTC,CASSVGSGQGAGEQYF
TRBJ2-7,TRBV5-5,17,TRBD2,NA,TGTGCCAGCAGCGGGGGACTAGCGGGAGGGTCTCCCTACGAGCAGTACTTC,CASSGGLAGGSPYEQYF
TRBJ2-3,TRBV5-4,16,NA,once,TGTGCCAGCAGCCCCCAGGTGCGGCCGGGGGAAGATACGCAGTATTTT,CASSPQVRPGEDTQYF
TRBJ2-7,TRBV25-1,17,NA,NA,TGTGCCAGCAGTGAACCCAGTGGAAGGGGTAACTCCTACGAGCAGTACTTC,CASSEPSGRGNSYEQYF
TRBJ1-2,TRBV2,11,NA,NA,TGTGCCAGTTCCCCCGCAGTCAGCTACACCTTC,CASSPAVSYTF
TRBJ2-4,TRBV7-8,11,NA,NA,TGTGCCAGCAGCTTTCAAAACATTCAGTACTTC,CASSFQNIQYF
TRBJ2-7,TRBV5-5,16,NA,NA,TGTGCCAGCAGCTTGGGGGGAGGCGACAGGACCTACGAGCAGTACTTC,CASSLGGGDRTYEQYF
TRBJ2-7,TRBV27,15,TRBD2,few,TGTGCCAGCAGTTTATTGATGGGAGGGCCCTCCGAGCAGTACTTC,CASSLLMGGPSEQYF
TRBJ2-5,TRBV5-1,13,NA,NA,TGCGCCAGCAGCCCCCAGTCCCGGGAGACCCAGTACTTC,CASSPQSRETQYF
TRBJ2-1,TRBV10-3,15,TRBD2,NA,TGTGCCATCAGGGCGGGACTAGCGGGAGGCCACGAGCAGTTCTTC,CAIRAGLAGGHEQFF
TRBJ2-2,TRBV30,13,NA,NA,TGTGCCTGGAGCATGGGGGGTCCCGGGGAGCTGTTTTTT,CAWSMGGPGELFF
TRBJ2-5,TRBV18,15,TRBD2,NA,TGTGCCAGCTCACTTAGCGGGAGAGGTGCGGAGACCCAGTACTTC,CASSLSGRGAETQYF
TRBJ2-7,TRBV28,15,NA,NA,TGTGCCAGCAGTGCTGGGGGAGTAGGCTCCTACGAGCAGTACTTC,CASSAGGVGSYEQYF
TRBJ2-7,TRBV2,19,TRBD2,NA,TGTGCCAGCACCACAAATTTGGATCCGGGACTAGCGGGAAGATACGAGCAGTACTTC,CASTTNLDPGLAGRYEQYF
TRBJ2-7,TRBV2,11,NA,NA,TGTGCCAGCAATCCCGTTTCTTCTCCGTACTTC,CASNPVSSPYF
TRBJ2-7,TRBV30,10,NA,NA,TGTGCTGGGGGCTCCTTGGAGCAGTACTTC,CAGGSLEQYF
TRBJ2-1,TRBV7-9,14,NA,NA,TGTGCCAGCAGCTCGAGGGGCTCCTACAATGAGCAGTTCTTC,CASSSRGSYNEQFF
TRBJ1-3,TRBV6-5,13,NA,NA,TGTGCCAGCAGCTACACCTCTGGAAACACCATATATTTT,CASSYTSGNTIYF
TRBJ2-3,TRBV7-9,16,NA,many,TGTGCCAGCAGATTATACAACGGCCCTCTGGGGGATACGCAGTATTTT,CASRLYNGPLGDTQYF
TRBJ2-5,TRBV25-1,12,NA,NA,TGTGCCAGCAGTGCTGGTGACAAGACCCAGTACTTC,CASSAGDKTQYF
TRBJ1-2,TRBV18,14,NA,NA,TGTGCCAGCTCACTAAAACACGGAAACTATGGCTACACCTTC,CASSLKHGNYGYTF
TRBJ1-5,TRBV7-6,14,NA,NA,TGTGCCAGCAGCTTAGAGCCAGGGAATCAGCCCCAGCATTTT,CASSLEPGNQPQHF